The T cell receptor (beta chain) under discussion was sequenced for a study of neurological immune-mediated disorders. Study-level results: Expansion of TCR clones was greatest in HTLV-1-associated myelopathy and smallest in multiple sclerosis, where it fell below that of healthy controls.

The CDR3 is made up of 19 amino acids. V lost 4 bases and J lost 2; bases outside the gene matches: 16. CDR1 and CDR2 from the germline V gene are SEHNR and FQNEAQ (reference sequence). TCRdb fed the 5' RACE reads into MiXCR, producing one record per CDR3 protein. This table has just over 50,000 distinct CDR3 sequences, around 3.4% appearing once. On this clonotype: As yet, its antigen is unknown.

Source material: PBMCs. The clonotype was recovered from a man aged 35-49 years with multiple sclerosis. The chain employs TRBV7-9 and TRBJ2-3; 9 nucleotides line up with TRBD2. This chain's CDR3 is CASSSRIAGADMYTDTQYF. CDR3 bases: TGTGCCAGCAGCTCCAGAATAGCGGGGGCCGATATGTACACAGATACGCAGTATTTT.